Each of the 10 T cell receptor beta chains below was sequenced from the same sample in a study of control samples from healthy donors and cancer patients. Assay used: immunoSEQ multiplex PCR; TCRdb lists only in-frame clones, some missing. The sample includes under 60,000 clones, 94% of them seen just once. Material: blood. These receptors were collected from a man younger than 40 in good health.

This chain links TRBV5-5 with TRBJ1-1, with 10 bases identical to TRBD1. CDR1 is SGHKS and CDR2 is YYEKEE in the germline V gene (reference sequence). The CDR3 totals 14 residues. Germline trimming cut 0 bases from V and 10 bases from J; bases unmatched to any gene: 6. CDR3: CASSLEGQGFGAFF. DNA for the CDR3: TGTGCCAGCAGCTTGGAGGGACAGGGGTTTGGAGCTTTCTTT.

This chain uses TRBV5-1 with TRBJ2-1; the match to TRBD2 covers 10 bases. The germline V gene encodes CDR1 SGHRS and CDR2 YFSETQ. Germline trimming cut 0 bases from V and 7 bases from J; bases unmatched to any gene: 4. The CDR3 contains 15 residues. The CDR3 DNA reads TGCGCCAGCAGCTTGGCACTAGCGGGAAAGAATGAGCAGTTCTTC. Its protein product is CASSLALAGKNEQFF.

V usage is TRBV11-3 and J usage is TRBJ2-3; TRBD2 matches at 10 bases. Germline V gene data show CDR1 as SGHNT and CDR2 as YENEEA. The ends lost 4 bases at V and 4 bases at J; junction bases unmatched: 11. There are 17 residues in the CDR3. DNA for the CDR3: TGTGCCAGCAGCTCGGACCTTTCCGGGACTAGCGCAGATACGCAGTATTTT. Translating it yields CASSSDLSGTSADTQYF.

This clone has a handful of counts. This sample also contains other DNA sequences that code for the same CDR3. V gene TRBV2 combines with J gene TRBJ2-2, with 9 positions matching TRBD2. Unmatched junction bases numbered 2, after V lost 0 bases and J lost 3 bases. CDR3 length equals 16 residues. Germline V lookup: CDR1 SNHLY, CDR2 FYNNEI. CDR3 sequence reads: CASSEAAGGDTGELFF. Here the CDR3 DNA reads TGTGCCAGCAGTGAAGCGGCGGGAGGGGACACCGGGGAGCTGTTTTTT. The whole variable domain, filled in from reference TRBV2 and TRBJ2-2, reads EPEVTQTPSHQVTQMGQEVILRCVPISNHLYFYWYRQILGQKVEFLVSFYNNEISEKSEIFDDQFSVERPDGSNFTLKIRSTKLEDSAMYFCASSEAAGGDTGELFFGEGSRLTVL.

The chain has TRBV30 and TRBJ2-6; D is uncertain. The CDR3 is 13 amino acids. V shed 6 bases and J shed 0 bases, with 6 bases lying between them. The V gene's germline CDR1 is GTSNPN and CDR2 SVGIG (reference sequence). The CDR3 sequence is CACQYSGANVLTF. DNA for the CDR3: TGTGCCTGTCAGTACTCTGGGGCCAACGTCCTGACTTTC.

The chain couples TRBV24-1 to TRBJ2-5; 9 nucleotides align to TRBD2. Germline CDR1 KGHDR, CDR2 SFDVKD. Trimming cost V 7 bases and J 5 bases; bases outside gene matches: 4. This CDR3 is 13 amino acids long. In DNA form, the CDR3 reads TGTGCCACCAGAGCGGGAGGCCGGGAGACCCAGTACTTC. The encoded protein is CATRAGGRETQYF.

CDR3 in DNA: TGTGCCAGCAGCTTAGCTGGTGGAGGGTCCTACGAGCAGTACTTC. Protein: CASSLAGGGSYEQYF. The chain uses TRBV7-8 and TRBJ2-7; D might be TRBD2 (6 bases). V was pared by 0 bases and J by 1 base, with 10 bases between. The germline CDR1 and CDR2 sequences are SGHVS and FQNEAQ. The CDR3 loop spans 15 amino acids.

The chain has TRBV29-1 and TRBJ1-2, with D tentatively TRBD1 (6 bases). The CDR3 spans 12 residues. The V gene's germline CDR1 is SQVTM and CDR2 ANQGSEA. The germline V and J ends were trimmed by 3 bases and 8 bases, with 13 bases remaining between them. The CDR3 sequence: CSVETRGEGYTF. CDR3 in DNA: TGCAGCGTTGAGACCAGGGGCGAAGGCTACACCTTC.

This clone was recorded once. The rearrangement joins TRBV19 to TRBJ2-2; 9 nucleotides match TRBD2. In germline, CDR1 is LNHDA, CDR2 SQIVND (reference sequence). J was trimmed by 3 bases and V by 9 bases; bases with no gene match: 8. The CDR3 length is 15 residues. The CDR3 DNA reads TGTGCCAGCGCCCGGACTAGCGAAGACACCGGGGAGCTGTTTTTT. Residues: CASARTSEDTGELFF.

The chain uses TRBV4-1 and TRBJ1-5; 7 nucleotides align to TRBD1. Germline trimming cut 7 bases from V and 0 bases from J; bases unmatched to any gene: 6. Germline CDR1 reads MGHRA; CDR2 reads YSYEKL. The CDR3 totals 15 residues. CDR3 nucleotide sequence: TGCGCCAGCAAGGGGGCAGAAGATAGCAATCAGCCCCAGCATTTT. This gives the protein CASKGAEDSNQPQHF.